These 9 T cell receptor beta chains were all obtained from the same sample, sequenced in a study of CD8+CD57+ T cells in acquired aplastic anemia. For CDR3 and TCR beta VDJ profiling, genomic DNA was the template used. MiXCR, run by TCRdb on the reads, gives a single entry per CDR3 protein. Of more than 150,000 distinct CDR3 sequences in the sample, approximately 49% are singletons; the top ten hold around 2.7%. Sequencing was carried out using sorted CD4+, CD8+, or CD8+CD57+ T cells (not recorded which) from PBMCs. All receptors derive from a human donor in good health.

V gene TRBV2 combines with J gene TRBJ1-1, with D perhaps matching TRBD1 (6 bases). V lost 6 bases to trimming and J lost 0 bases, with 14 bases between them. Looked up from germline, CDR1 is SNHLY and CDR2 is FYNNEI. The CDR3 is 15 residues long. The CDR3 DNA reads TGTGCCAGCAGGATAACAGGGCGCATGAACACTGAAGCTTTCTTT. This encodes CASRITGRMNTEAFF.

The rearrangement links TRBV7-2 to TRBJ2-7, with D hard to call. The V end was cut by 6 bases, the J end by 5 bases, with 11 bases between. The CDR3 spans 12 residues. Per the germline V gene, CDR1 is SGHTA and CDR2 is FQGNSA. The CDR3 loop reads CASSYVVNEQYF. CDR3 DNA: TGTGCCAGCAGTTACGTCGTGAACGAGCAGTACTTC.

The chain employs TRBV10-2 and TRBJ2-1, with a tentative D call TRBD2 (5 bases). The V gene lost 6 bases and the J gene lost 7 bases, with 16 bases spanning the gap. The CDR3 is 14 amino acids. Germline-derived CDR1 and CDR2 are WSHSY and SAAADI. In DNA, the CDR3 is TGCGCCAGCAGGAGGGCGGAGCCACTTAATGAGCAGTTCTTC. Its translation is CASRRAEPLNEQFF.

This clonotype was observed many times. The chain is built from TRBV6-1 and TRBJ1-1; D uncertain. This CDR3 spans 14 amino acids. Trimming stripped 4 bases from V and 1 base from J, with 10 bases between. In germline, CDR1 is MNHNS, CDR2 SASEGT. The CDR3: CASSVEPSNTEAFF. The CDR3 DNA sequence: TGTGCCAGCAGTGTAGAGCCTTCGAACACTGAAGCTTTCTTT.

This clonotype was recorded a few times. A read error may explain this, as a much larger clone is one base away. The CDR3 is CASSKYPRGRDNEQFF. The DNA for the CDR3 is TGTGCCAGCAGCAAATATCCAAGGGGTAGGGACAATGAGCAGTTCTTC. V and J are TRBV11-1 and TRBJ2-1; perhaps TRBD1 as D (5 bases). CDR1 is SGHAT, CDR2 FQDESV, per germline (reference sequence). V dropped 5 bases and J dropped 5 bases, with 19 bases sitting between them. The CDR3 extends over 16 amino acids.

This chain links TRBV11-2 with TRBJ2-5; 15 bases are a match to TRBD2. Per the germline V gene, CDR1 is SGHAT and CDR2 is FQNNGV. The CDR3 length is 17 residues. The V gene end was trimmed by 5 bases and the J gene end by 4 bases; junction bases not matched to a gene: 8. The CDR3 nucleotides are TGTGCCAGCAGCGCCGGGACTAGCGGGAGGAGGGGAGAGACCCAGTACTTC. Amino acids: CASSAGTSGRRGETQYF.

The rearrangement joins TRBV24-1 to TRBJ2-5; D may be TRBD2 (7 bases). Germline CDR1 is KGHDR and CDR2 is SFDVKD. With 4 bases removed from V and 11 bases from J, the gap between germline ends came to 22 bases. This CDR3 is 15 amino acids long. As DNA, the CDR3 is TGTGCCACCAGTGACCGGGTATCGGGGGGCGGGACTCAGTACTTC. Amino acid sequence: CATSDRVSGGGTQYF.

There are many counts of this clonotype. CDR3 DNA: TGCAGCGTTGAGAGACTAGCGGCCTACAATGAGCAGTTCTTC. Its translation: CSVERLAAYNEQFF. The V call is TRBV29-1, the J call TRBJ2-1; 9 nucleotides match TRBD2. After removal of 3 bases from V and 2 bases from J, the junction contained 2 bases not matched to a gene. The CDR3 loop spans 14 amino acids. Germline loops: CDR1 SQVTM, CDR2 ANQGSEA.

CDR3 DNA sequence: TGTGCCACCAGCAGAGATGGGGGGCTTAATTCACCCCTCCACTTT. Amino acids: CATSRDGGLNSPLHF. This chain uses TRBV15 with TRBJ1-6, with D tentatively TRBD1 (6 bases). This CDR3 region has 15 residues. CDR1 is LNHNV, CDR2 YYDKDF, per germline (reference sequence). The V end lost 0 bases, the J end lost 6 bases, and 9 bases lay between the germline ends. The full variable domain, in which reference TRBV15 and TRBJ1-6 provide the parts outside the CDR3, is DAMVIQNPRYQVTQFGKPVTLSCSQTLNHNVMYWYQQKSSQAPKLLFHYYDKDFNNEADTPDNFQSRRPNTSFCFLDIRSPGLGDTAMYLCATSRDGGLNSPLHFGNGTRLTVT.